This TCR beta chain derives from a study of PD-1 and CTLA-4 blockade in melanoma. Using immunoSEQ multiplex PCR, the repertoire was profiled, and TCRdb retains in-frame clones only, with some absent. The repertoire consists of around 21,000 clones, with about 91% occurring once and the leading ten covering approximately 7.8%. Germline V CDR1 and CDR2: MDHEN, SYDVKM. Trimming pared 5 bases from V and 7 bases from J, leaving 21 bases between. The CDR3 is made up of 16 amino acids. The genes are TRBV28 and TRBJ1-3, with a weak D call TRBD1 (5 bases). Source: CD8+ T cells from peripheral blood, taken before anti-PD-1 treatment. The origin of this receptor is a human donor with melanoma. The CDR3, as DNA: TGTGCCAGCAGTGCCCGCGGGGACCTTTCGGGGAACACCATATATTTT. The encoded protein is CASSARGDLSGNTIYF.